A selection of T cell receptor beta chains follows, all from one sample in a study of Graves' ophthalmopathy and Graves' hyperthyroidism. A single record per CDR3 protein comes from TCRdb applying MiXCR to the multiplex PCR reads. Among 900,000 to 1,200,000 distinct CDR3 sequences, less than 45% were seen once, and the ten largest hold around 10%. The source material was peripheral blood or thyroid tissue (not recorded which). These TCRs come from an adult man with Graves' hyperthyroidism. Both conserved end residues are part of each CDR3. D genes are given only for firm matches. Some rows mark clone size as missing; the rest say once, few, many or name a class of expanded clone.

TRBV24-1	TRBJ2-5	NA	NA	TGTGCCACCAGTGATTGCAGCCAAGACCGGGAGACCCAGTACTTC	CATSDCSQDRETQYF
TRBV6-1	TRBJ2-7	NA	few	TGTGCCAGCAGTGAAGCTAGCGGCCGCTACGAGCAGTACTTC	CASSEASGRYEQYF
TRBV20-1	TRBJ1-6	NA	many	TGCAGTGCTAGCGAGGGGCGCGGTGGTTCACCCCTCCACTTT	CSASEGRGGSPLHF
TRBV7-6	TRBJ2-5	NA	many	TGTGCCAGCAGCATCGGGGGGCAGGGTTTGAAGACCCAGTACTTC	CASSIGGQGLKTQYF
TRBV24-1	TRBJ2-7	TRBD1	once	TGTGCCACCAGTGATTCTAGGGGGACAGCACGCTACGAGCAGTACTTC	CATSDSRGTARYEQYF
TRBV5-1	TRBJ1-1	NA	many	TGCGCCAGCAGCTTATACCCCGGGACCAACACTGAAGCTTTCTTT	CASSLYPGTNTEAFF
TRBV7-9	TRBJ1-6	NA	NA	TGTGCCAGCAGCTTGGCCTGGATTATCGCACCCCTCCACTTT	CASSLAWIIAPLHF
TRBV6-1	TRBJ2-5	TRBD2	few	TGTGCCAGCTCCTTAAATAGCGGGGAGGGCCAAGAGACCCAGTACTTC	CASSLNSGEGQETQYF
TRBV20-1	TRBJ2-7	TRBD2	NA	TGCAGTGCTAGAGATCCTCAGCGGGGGCCCTACGAGCAGTACTTC	CSARDPQRGPYEQYF
TRBV10-3	TRBJ2-2	TRBD1	NA	TGTGCCATCGGTGAGACAGGGGTGGAGTCCGGGGAGCTGTTTTTT	CAIGETGVESGELFF
TRBV2	TRBJ2-2	NA	NA	TGTGCCAGCGGTGTCGGGGACGGTTGGACCGGGGAGCTGTTTTTT	CASGVGDGWTGELFF
TRBV25-1	TRBJ1-2	NA	NA	TGTGCCAGCAGTGAAGATCACGCGGACTACACCTTC	CASSEDHADYTF
TRBV19	TRBJ1-3	NA	NA	TGTGCCAGTAAGGGGGTTCAGTCTGGAAACACCATATATTTT	CASKGVQSGNTIYF
TRBV29-1	TRBJ1-1	NA	many	TGCAGCGTTGCCGACGCCTGGGACACTGAAGCTTTCTTT	CSVADAWDTEAFF
TRBV2	TRBJ1-5	NA	NA	TGTGCCAGCAGGCGAGGGGAGACCCAGCATTTT	CASRRGETQHF
TRBV2	TRBJ1-1	NA	many	TGTGCCAGCACCCCCCCCGGTAACACTGAAGCTTTCTTT	CASTPPGNTEAFF
TRBV14	TRBJ2-5	TRBD2	few	TGTGCCAGCAGCCAAGGTGGAGCGGGGGAAGAGACCCAGTACTTC	CASSQGGAGEETQYF
TRBV12-3/TRBV12-4	TRBJ2-7	NA	NA	TGTGCCAGCAGTTTATCCTCTATGGGCTACGAGCAGTACTTC	CASSLSSMGYEQYF
TRBV7-2	TRBJ1-5	NA	many	TGTGCCAGCAGCTTAGCGGGCTGGGATCAGCCCCAGCATTTT	CASSLAGWDQPQHF
TRBV29-1	TRBJ2-6	NA	NA	TGCAGCGTTGAAGGAGGTGAGCTAGACAGCTTAGGGCAGAACAACGTCCTGACTTTC	CSVEGGELDSLGQNNVLTF
TRBV7-2	TRBJ2-7	TRBD1	NA	TGTGCCAGCAGCCAAGAAAGGGACAGGCCCTACGAGCAGTACTTC	CASSQERDRPYEQYF
TRBV10-3	TRBJ1-1	NA	NA	TGTGCCATCAGTGAGTCGGGCAGGGAAGGCCTGCGAGCTTTCTTT	CAISESGREGLRAFF
TRBV25-1	TRBJ1-2	TRBD1	NA	TGTGCCAGCAGTGCGGAAACAGGGGGTTGGGGCTACACCTTC	CASSAETGGWGYTF
TRBV7-9	TRBJ1-1	NA	NA	TGTGCCAGCGGGCATGTTAATCCAGCTTTCTTT	CASGHVNPAFF
TRBV4-1	TRBJ1-1	NA	few	TGCGCCAGCAGCCAAGACAAGAGAGTAAACACTGAAGCTTTCTTT	CASSQDKRVNTEAFF
TRBV9	TRBJ2-7	NA	few	TGTGCCAGCAGCCCCGGCGAGGGGAGCTCCTACGAGCAGTACTTC	CASSPGEGSSYEQYF
TRBV6-5	TRBJ1-1	NA	few	TGTGCCAGCAGTTATATAAGGGACACTGAAGCTTTCTTT	CASSYIRDTEAFF
TRBV7-9	TRBJ1-2	NA	NA	TGTGCCAGCAGACGGGGGACTGCTGGAAACACCTTC	CASRRGTAGNTF
TRBV14	TRBJ1-1	NA	once	TGTGCCAGCAGCGCGGGTCCCAGGACTGAAGCTTTCTTT	CASSAGPRTEAFF
TRBV10-3	TRBJ1-2	NA	few	TGTGCCATCAGGGAACCTGGCTACACCTTC	CAIREPGYTF
TRBV7-2	TRBJ1-4	NA	once	TGTGCCAGCAGGTCTGGGACTCCTTTGGAAAAACTGTTTTTT	CASRSGTPLEKLFF
TRBV9	TRBJ2-5	TRBD2	many	TGTGCCAGCAGCTCAGGACTAGCGGGAGGGACAGAGACCCAGTACTTC	CASSSGLAGGTETQYF
TRBV15	TRBJ1-1	NA	many	TGTGCCACCAGAAGGGATAATATTGAAGCTTTCTTT	CATRRDNIEAFF
TRBV7-9	TRBJ2-7	NA	many	TGTGCCAGCAGCGGACAAGACAGCCCCTACGAGCAGTACTTC	CASSGQDSPYEQYF
TRBV7-2	TRBJ1-1	TRBD1	NA	TGTGCCAGCAGGTCTGGGACAGGGGGCGGTGAAGCTTTCTTT	CASRSGTGGGEAFF
TRBV7-8	TRBJ2-5	TRBD1	many	TGTGCCAGCAGCTCGGGACAGGGGGTCGGTGAGACCCAGTACTTC	CASSSGQGVGETQYF
TRBV20-1	TRBJ1-2	TRBD1	NA	TGCAGTGCCCGGACAGGGGGCAGCTATGGCTACACCTTC	CSARTGGSYGYTF
TRBV20-1	TRBJ2-7	NA	NA	TGCAGTGCCCACCCCTTTGGGGGAGAATACGAGCAGTACTTC	CSAHPFGGEYEQYF
TRBV7-9	TRBJ2-7	NA	many	TGTGCCAGCATCATCAGCGCCCGGCTAGCCTACGAGCAGTACTTC	CASIISARLAYEQYF
TRBV15	TRBJ1-1	NA	few	TGTGCCACCAGCAGACAGCCTCGGACAGCGAACACTGAAGCTTTCTTT	CATSRQPRTANTEAFF
TRBV25-1	TRBJ1-2	NA	many	TGTGCCAGCAGTGCCTCCTTGTATGGCTACACCTTC	CASSASLYGYTF
TRBV25-1	TRBJ1-2	NA	many	TGTGCCAGCAGGCCTTCGGCGGAAGGAAACTATGGCTACACCTTC	CASRPSAEGNYGYTF
TRBV10-3	TRBJ2-5	TRBD1	NA	TGTGCCAGCAGTAGGGACAGGGCCCAAGAGACCCAGCACTTC	CASSRDRAQETQHF
TRBV12-3/TRBV12-4	TRBJ2-7	NA	NA	TGTGCCAGCAGTTTCAGCCAGGGCGTCGAGCAGTACTTC	CASSFSQGVEQYF
TRBV12-3/TRBV12-4	TRBJ1-2	TRBD1	many	TGTGCCAGCAGCCGGGACAGCATCATAGGTGGCTACACCTTC	CASSRDSIIGGYTF
TRBV20-1	TRBJ2-5	NA	once	TGCAGTGCTAGAGTCGACCATAACCCGGGGGAGACCCAGTACTTC	CSARVDHNPGETQYF
TRBV24-1	TRBJ2-7	NA	many	TGTGCCACCAGTCCTATGGGGTCCTACGAGCAGTACTTC	CATSPMGSYEQYF
TRBV15	TRBJ1-2	NA	many	TGTGCCACCAGCATACCGGGAGCCTATGGCTACACCTTC	CATSIPGAYGYTF
TRBV11-2	TRBJ1-2	TRBD1	NA	TGTGCCAGCAGGACCGGGACAGGGGTCGGTCCGACCCATGGCTACACCTTC	CASRTGTGVGPTHGYTF
TRBV28	TRBJ1-1	TRBD1	NA	TGTGCCAGCAGTTTGACCGGGACAGGGGCGACTGAAGCTTTCTTT	CASSLTGTGATEAFF